These T cell receptor beta chains were read from a single sample in a study of blood T cells in healthy people across ages. In TCRdb, the 5' RACE reads were re-called with MiXCR into one record per CDR3 protein. This table holds more than 800,000 distinct CDR3 sequences, 29% found once. The specimen sequenced was blood. The receptors shown here come from a woman aged 80 or over in good health. The CDR3 runs from the conserved cysteine through the conserved F or W. A D gene is named only where the DNA matches it firmly. Size values are once, few and many counts, or a class for expanded clones, and some rows have none.

V gene	J gene	clone size	D gene	CDR3 protein	CDR3 DNA
TRBV7-9	TRBJ2-3	NA	NA	CASSLFLGVGTDTQYF	TGTGCCAGCAGCCTCTTTCTTGGGGTTGGGACAGATACGCAGTATTTT
TRBV5-1	TRBJ1-2	NA	NA	CASRQADYGYTF	TGCGCCAGCAGACAGGCCGACTATGGCTACACCTTC
TRBV20-1	TRBJ2-7	once	TRBD2	CSARLLAGPLGEQYF	TGCAGTGCTAGACTACTAGCGGGGCCCCTCGGTGAGCAGTACTTC
TRBV20-1	TRBJ2-7	NA	NA	CSAPAASYYEQYF	TGCAGTGCCCCCGCGGCGAGTTACTACGAGCAGTACTTC
TRBV5-1	TRBJ2-3	few	TRBD2	CASSSGAGGPLSDTQYF	TGCGCCAGCAGCTCCGGGGCGGGGGGGCCTCTTTCAGATACGCAGTATTTT
TRBV6-6	TRBJ1-2	many	NA	CASQLTEVNGYTF	TGTGCCAGCCAGTTGACGGAGGTCAATGGCTACACCTTC
TRBV20-1	TRBJ2-5	many	TRBD2	CSARRAGRKETQYF	TGCAGTGCTAGAAGAGCGGGGCGGAAAGAGACCCAGTACTTC
TRBV5-1	TRBJ2-3	many	NA	CASSPGQTLTDTQYF	TGCGCCAGCAGCCCGGGACAAACCCTGACAGATACGCAGTATTTT
TRBV5-4	TRBJ2-3	few	NA	CASSPWPQQASTDAQYF	TGTGCCAGCAGCCCTTGGCCGCAACAGGCTAGCACAGATGCGCAGTATTTT
TRBV18	TRBJ1-5	NA	NA	CASSTDGVQPQHF	TGTGCCAGCTCAACAGACGGGGTCCAGCCCCAGCATTTT
TRBV4-1	TRBJ2-1	few	TRBD1	CASSQLPARDRVYNEQFF	TGCGCCAGCAGCCAACTGCCTGCCCGGGACAGGGTCTACAATGAGCAGTTCTTC
TRBV30	TRBJ2-7	few	NA	CAWSRTRLYEQYF	TGTGCCTGGAGCAGGACACGCCTTTACGAGCAGTACTTC
TRBV11-2	TRBJ1-1	many	NA	CASSLGSAQGGTEAFF	TGTGCCAGCAGCTTAGGTTCGGCACAGGGAGGCACTGAAGCTTTCTTT
TRBV6-5	TRBJ2-7	many	NA	CASSYRPETHYEQYF	TGTGCCAGCAGTTACCGTCCTGAAACCCACTACGAGCAGTACTTC
TRBV12-3/TRBV12-4	TRBJ2-5	few	NA	CASSFASRANEQYF	TGTGCCAGCAGTTTCGCCAGCAGGGCCAATGAGCAGTACTTC
TRBV20-1	TRBJ1-2	NA	TRBD1	CSARSPGTGGASSGYTF	TGCAGTGCTAGATCACCCGGGACAGGGGGCGCTTCGAGCGGCTACACCTTC
TRBV19	TRBJ1-2	NA	NA	CASSDGTRTYGYTF	TGTGCCAGTTCCGACGGGACTCGGACCTATGGCTACACCTTC
TRBV7-9	TRBJ1-2	many	NA	CASAGNRWNYGYTF	TGTGCCAGCGCGGGTAATAGGTGGAACTATGGCTACACCTTC
TRBV20-1	TRBJ2-5	many	TRBD2	CSAAGTSGRGTQYF	TGCAGTGCTGCCGGGACTAGCGGTCGGGGGACCCAGTACTTC
TRBV5-1	TRBJ2-2	NA	NA	CASSLSGPDTGELFF	TGCGCCAGCAGCTTGTCCGGGCCGGACACCGGGGAGCTGTTTTTT
TRBV12-3/TRBV12-4	TRBJ1-6	many	TRBD1	CASRPAGQLYNSPLHF	TGTGCCAGCAGGCCCGCGGGACAGCTGTATAATTCACCCCTCCACTTT
TRBV7-2	TRBJ2-7	NA	TRBD1	CASSVLTGSCEQYF	TGTGCCAGCAGCGTATTGACAGGGTCCTGCGAGCAGTACTTC
TRBV6-2/TRBV6-3	TRBJ1-1	NA	TRBD1	CASSDSGTGFEAFF	TGTGCCAGCAGCGATTCCGGGACAGGGTTTGAAGCTTTCTTT
TRBV20-1	TRBJ1-6	few	NA	CSARDKSIGNSPLHF	TGCAGTGCTAGAGATAAGTCTATTGGAAATTCACCCCTCCACTTT
TRBV11-3	TRBJ2-3	NA	NA	CASSLGDDTQYF	TGTGCCAGCAGCTTAGGTGACGATACGCAGTATTTT
TRBV9	TRBJ2-3	NA	NA	CASSVDTSSADTQYF	TGTGCCAGCAGCGTAGATACTAGTTCAGCAGATACGCAGTATTTT
TRBV6-1	TRBJ2-3	many	NA	CASSVTGTSTDTQYF	TGTGCCAGCAGTGTGACCGGGACATCCACAGATACGCAGTATTTT
TRBV28	TRBJ1-6	NA	TRBD1	CASSITGGYNSPLHF	TGTGCCAGCAGTATAACAGGGGGATATAATTCACCCCTCCACTTT
TRBV6-6	TRBJ2-5	few	NA	CASRSGRGNQETQYF	TGTGCCAGCAGATCCGGACGGGGGAACCAAGAGACCCAGTACTTC
TRBV28	TRBJ1-2	many	TRBD1	CASSSFPSGQGEENYGYTF	TGTGCCAGCAGTTCATTCCCATCGGGCCAGGGGGAGGAGAACTATGGCTACACCTTC
TRBV20-1	TRBJ2-4	NA	TRBD2	CSAKGTSGIQYF	TGCAGTGCTAAAGGGACTAGCGGAATACAGTACTTC
TRBV7-9	TRBJ1-1	many	NA	CASSRLNRNTEAFF	TGTGCCAGCAGCCGCCTAAACAGGAACACTGAAGCTTTCTTT
TRBV3-1	TRBJ2-5	NA	TRBD2	CASSPSGGGAGQETQYF	TGTGCCAGCAGTCCTTCCGGCGGGGGGGCGGGGCAAGAGACCCAGTACTTC
TRBV5-6	TRBJ2-2	few	TRBD1	CASSRDRGRYTGELFF	TGTGCCAGCAGCCGAGACAGGGGGCGGTACACCGGGGAGCTGTTTTTT
TRBV11-2	TRBJ2-1	many	TRBD2	CASSSGLAGAYNEQFF	TGTGCCAGCAGCTCTGGACTAGCGGGGGCCTACAATGAGCAGTTCTTC
TRBV7-2	TRBJ1-3	NA	NA	CASSSQISGNTIYF	TGTGCCAGCAGCTCACAGATCTCTGGAAACACCATATATTTT
TRBV6-2/TRBV6-3	TRBJ2-7	NA	NA	CASSRAQSSYNEQYF	TGCGCCAGCAGTCGAGCTCAGAGCTCCTACAATGAGCAGTACTTC
TRBV7-2	TRBJ1-6	many	TRBD1	CASSTQGANSPLHF	TGTGCCAGCAGCACACAGGGGGCGAATTCACCCCTCCACTTT
TRBV7-6	TRBJ1-4	once	TRBD1	CASSNPSDRDRVNEKRFF	TGTGCCAGCAGCAACCCCAGCGATCGGGACAGGGTTAATGAAAAACGGTTTTTT
TRBV18	TRBJ2-5	once	NA	CASSPGKETQYF	TGTGCCAGCTCACCTGGGAAGGAGACCCAGTACTTC